The rows below give T cell receptor beta chains drawn from one sample of a study of T cell repertoires in cytomegalovirus infection. TCRdb fed the reads into MiXCR, producing one record per CDR3 protein. Seen here are around 300,000 distinct CDR3 sequences, over 7.5% observed once, and the top ten hold 4.3%. The material sequenced was PBMCs. The receptor source for this set is a human donor in good health (CMV status not recorded). Some clones in this sample may be carry-over from other donors' samples. Both conserved end residues are part of each CDR3. D genes are given only for firm matches. Not all rows give a size; the values are once, few, many and, for expanded clones, a class.

j_call: TRBJ2-1; d_call: TRBD2; v_call: TRBV6-2/TRBV6-3; clone_size: -; cdr3_length: 15; cdr3_nt: TGTGCCAGTGGGACTAGCGGGAGCTCCTACAATGAGCAGTTCTTC; cdr3_aa: CASGTSGSSYNEQFF
j_call: TRBJ1-4; d_call: -; v_call: TRBV7-2; clone_size: many; cdr3_length: 16; cdr3_nt: TGTGCCAGCAGCGCCGGGACCTTGGGAACTAATGAAAAACTGTTTTTT; cdr3_aa: CASSAGTLGTNEKLFF
j_call: TRBJ1-3; d_call: TRBD1; v_call: TRBV4-1; clone_size: few; cdr3_length: 17; cdr3_nt: TGCGCCAGCAGCCCGAGGGACAGACCCGTTTCTGGAAACACCATATATTTT; cdr3_aa: CASSPRDRPVSGNTIYF
j_call: TRBJ2-7; d_call: -; v_call: TRBV20-1; clone_size: few; cdr3_length: 14; cdr3_nt: TGCAGTGCTAGTATTCCCCCTGGGGGGTACGAGCAGTACTTC; cdr3_aa: CSASIPPGGYEQYF
j_call: TRBJ1-5; d_call: TRBD1; v_call: TRBV7-2; clone_size: many; cdr3_length: 16; cdr3_nt: TGTGCCAGCAGCTTAGGAGGAACAGGGGGTCTGCAGCCCCAGCATTTT; cdr3_aa: CASSLGGTGGLQPQHF
j_call: TRBJ2-2; d_call: TRBD1; v_call: TRBV7-2; clone_size: -; cdr3_length: 14; cdr3_nt: TGTGCCAGCAGCCAGGGGGCTAACACCGGGGAGCTGTTTTTT; cdr3_aa: CASSQGANTGELFF
j_call: TRBJ2-3; d_call: TRBD2; v_call: TRBV6-8; clone_size: many; cdr3_length: 17; cdr3_nt: TGTGCCAGCAGTTACCAGGGACTAGCGGGAAGGACAGATACGCAGTATTTT; cdr3_aa: CASSYQGLAGRTDTQYF
j_call: TRBJ2-1; d_call: TRBD2; v_call: TRBV6-1; clone_size: few; cdr3_length: 17; cdr3_nt: TGTGCCAGCAGTGAACGGGGGACTAGCGGGAGGGCCAATGAGCAGTTCTTC; cdr3_aa: CASSERGTSGRANEQFF
j_call: TRBJ2-4; d_call: -; v_call: TRBV12-3/TRBV12-4; clone_size: few; cdr3_length: 13; cdr3_nt: TGTGCCAGCAGAACCCTTGCCAAAAACATTCAGTACTTC; cdr3_aa: CASRTLAKNIQYF
j_call: TRBJ1-5; d_call: TRBD1; v_call: TRBV7-6; clone_size: many; cdr3_length: 17; cdr3_nt: TGTGCCAGCAGCTTAGACAACAGGGGAAGTGGGAATCAGCCCCAGCATTTT; cdr3_aa: CASSLDNRGSGNQPQHF
j_call: TRBJ2-3; d_call: TRBD2; v_call: TRBV5-1; clone_size: -; cdr3_length: 16; cdr3_nt: TGCGCCAGCAGCCGCGGGACTAGCAAATCCACAGATACGCAGTATTTT; cdr3_aa: CASSRGTSKSTDTQYF
j_call: TRBJ2-7; d_call: -; v_call: TRBV20-1; clone_size: few; cdr3_length: 13; cdr3_nt: TGCAGTGCCGGGGGACAGATCGACTACGAGCAGTACTTC; cdr3_aa: CSAGGQIDYEQYF
j_call: TRBJ1-1; d_call: TRBD1; v_call: TRBV7-8; clone_size: many; cdr3_length: 15; cdr3_nt: TGTGCCAGCAGCCCCATCCGGGACAGGGGGACTGAAGCTTTCTTT; cdr3_aa: CASSPIRDRGTEAFF
j_call: TRBJ1-1; d_call: TRBD1; v_call: TRBV27; clone_size: few; cdr3_length: 15; cdr3_nt: TGTGCCAGCAGTTTACAGGGGGCCAGGAACACTGAAGCTTTCTTT; cdr3_aa: CASSLQGARNTEAFF
j_call: TRBJ2-1; d_call: TRBD2; v_call: TRBV7-9; clone_size: many; cdr3_length: 17; cdr3_nt: TGTGCCAGCAGCCCCCCCCGAGGGGCGGGAGGCGGCTATGAGCAGTTCTTC; cdr3_aa: CASSPPRGAGGGYEQFF
j_call: TRBJ1-2; d_call: -; v_call: TRBV6-1; clone_size: few; cdr3_length: 14; cdr3_nt: TGTGCCAGCAGTCCCAGTGGGGAATCGAGAGGCTACACCTTC; cdr3_aa: CASSPSGESRGYTF
j_call: TRBJ2-5; d_call: -; v_call: TRBV7-4; clone_size: -; cdr3_length: 9; cdr3_nt: TGTGCCACACAAGAGACCCAGTACTTC; cdr3_aa: CATQETQYF
j_call: TRBJ2-3; d_call: -; v_call: TRBV7-2; clone_size: -; cdr3_length: 15; cdr3_nt: TGTGCCAGCAGCTTAGACGTCATCCGCACAGATACGCAGTATTTT; cdr3_aa: CASSLDVIRTDTQYF
j_call: TRBJ1-2; d_call: TRBD1; v_call: TRBV7-2; clone_size: many; cdr3_length: 15; cdr3_nt: TGTGCCAGCAGCCCCGACAGGGCCTCGTTCTATGGCTACACCTTC; cdr3_aa: CASSPDRASFYGYTF
j_call: TRBJ2-1; d_call: TRBD2; v_call: TRBV12-3/TRBV12-4; clone_size: few; cdr3_length: 15; cdr3_nt: TGTGCCAGCAGCCCCGTGCTAGCGGAACACAATGAGCAGTTCTTC; cdr3_aa: CASSPVLAEHNEQFF
j_call: TRBJ2-7; d_call: -; v_call: TRBV5-6; clone_size: few; cdr3_length: 13; cdr3_nt: TGTGCCAGCACCTGGAGGGAATCCTACGAGCAGTACTTC; cdr3_aa: CASTWRESYEQYF
j_call: TRBJ1-1; d_call: -; v_call: TRBV11-2; clone_size: few; cdr3_length: 14; cdr3_nt: TGTGCCAGCAGCTCGGGCATTACGGGGACTGAAGCTTTCTTT; cdr3_aa: CASSSGITGTEAFF
j_call: TRBJ2-1; d_call: -; v_call: TRBV5-4; clone_size: -; cdr3_length: 13; cdr3_nt: TGTGCCAGCAGCTACTACAGAGGCGCTGAGCAGTTCTTC; cdr3_aa: CASSYYRGAEQFF
j_call: TRBJ1-2; d_call: -; v_call: TRBV7-2; clone_size: -; cdr3_length: 15; cdr3_nt: TGTGCCAGCAGCCCCGGTCTCAGCTCACGGGGCGGCTACACCTTC; cdr3_aa: CASSPGLSSRGGYTF